This T cell receptor beta chain was identified during a study of T cells after yellow fever vaccination. Study-level information: Libraries from low-cell-number fractions were prepared with the SMART-Seq v4 Ultra Low Input RNA kit.

MiXCR was run by TCRdb on the 5' RACE reads, yielding one entry per CDR3 protein. Of 450,000 to 650,000 distinct CDR3 sequences in the sample, approximately 15% were seen once. Comments on this clonotype: Its antigen is undetermined.

General study results and limits: FACS-sorted repertoires could harbor abundant contaminating bulk-population clonotypes.

In germline, CDR1 is SQVTM, CDR2 ANQGSEA. V trimming: 5 bases; J trimming: 2 bases; junction bases outside the gene matches: 11. The CDR3 loop spans 17 amino acids. The V and J genes are TRBV29-1 and TRBJ2-2; TRBD1 aligns across 10 bases. The sequencing used PBMCs, collected on the day of the yellow fever booster vaccination. This sequence originates from a man aged 25-40 years who received the YFV17D yellow fever vaccine. CDR3 loop: CSVKNRTGGLNTGELFF. CDR3 nucleotide sequence: TGCAGCGTTAAAAACCGGACAGGGGGTCTCAACACCGGGGAGCTGTTTTTT.